This paragraph covers one TCR beta chain sequence. Its cognate antigen is unknown. Original processing methods: Sequence data from immunoSEQ were junction-only and lacked quality scores; consequently, filtering differed. Libraries were prepared by immunoSEQ multiplex PCR; TCRdb keeps only in-frame clonotypes and omits some of them. That table is the source of V, J and clone size, and D and trimming were worked out from the DNA. The sample has over 2 million clones; about 95% are singletons. The sample originates from a study of shared clonotypes between healthy human individuals. The overall study: The donors, two women and a few men, were aged 18 to 49. Researchers assigned three CD4 naive, three CD4 memory, two CD8 naive and one CD8 memory plate to each donor. Regarding the study as a whole: Sampling was confined to blood; repertoires within tissues likely differ.

CDR1 is MDHEN and CDR2 is SYDVKM in the germline V gene. The CDR3 totals 14 residues. The V end was cut by 5 bases, the J end by 1 base, with 8 bases between. CD45RO-negative CD8 cells positively selected for CCR7 made up the naive population, which excluded terminally differentiated effector memory CD45RA+ cells. The sequenced material came from naive CD8+ T cells sorted from blood. This sequence originates from a man younger than 35 in good health. The chain recombines TRBV28 with TRBJ2-2, with D possibly matching TRBD1 (5 bases). CDR3 nucleotides: TGTGCCAGCAGTGCTACAGGGAACACCGGGGAGCTGTTTTTT. Amino acids: CASSATGNTGELFF.